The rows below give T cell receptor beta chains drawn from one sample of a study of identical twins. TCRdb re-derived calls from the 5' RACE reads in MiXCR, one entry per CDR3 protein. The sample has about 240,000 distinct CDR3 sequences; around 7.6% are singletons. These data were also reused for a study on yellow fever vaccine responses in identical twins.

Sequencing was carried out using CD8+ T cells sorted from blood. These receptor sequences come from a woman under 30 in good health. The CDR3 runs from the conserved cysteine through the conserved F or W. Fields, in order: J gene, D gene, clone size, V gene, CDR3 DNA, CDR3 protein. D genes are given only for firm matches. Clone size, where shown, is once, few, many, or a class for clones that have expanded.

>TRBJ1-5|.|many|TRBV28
TGTGCCAGCAGTTTTTACAGCAAGCTGAGCAATCAGCCCCAGCATTTT
CASSFYSKLSNQPQHF
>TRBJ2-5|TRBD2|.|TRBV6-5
TGTGCCAGCAGTTCCGCGGGGACTAGCGGACAAGAGACCCAGTACTTC
CASSSAGTSGQETQYF
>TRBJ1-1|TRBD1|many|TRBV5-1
TGCGCCAGCAGCCCGGGGACAGGGAACACTGAAGCTTTCTTT
CASSPGTGNTEAFF
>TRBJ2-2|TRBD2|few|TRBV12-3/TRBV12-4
TGTGCCAGCAGCCCCTGGGGTCGGGAGGCTGCCGGGGAGCTGTTTTTT
CASSPWGREAAGELFF
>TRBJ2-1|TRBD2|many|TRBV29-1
TGCAGCGCCAGGACTAGCGGGGGAGGCAATGAGCAGTTCTTC
CSARTSGGGNEQFF
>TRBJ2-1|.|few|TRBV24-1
TGTGCCACCAGTGATTTGGTCTCTAGCTCCTACAATGAGCAGTTCTTC
CATSDLVSSSYNEQFF
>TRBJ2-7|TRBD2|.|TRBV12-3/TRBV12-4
TGTGCCAGCAGTACCCCCGGGACTAGCGGGGGTTACGAGCAGTACTTC
CASSTPGTSGGYEQYF
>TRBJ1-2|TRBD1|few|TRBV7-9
TGTGCCAGCAGCAGAAATACAATACGGGACAGGGCGGCGGGCTACACCTTC
CASSRNTIRDRAAGYTF
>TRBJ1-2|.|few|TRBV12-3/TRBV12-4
TGTGCCAGCGGAAAGGGGGGAGGGAGTGGCTACACCTTC
CASGKGGGSGYTF
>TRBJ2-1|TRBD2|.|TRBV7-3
TGTGCCAGCAGCTTATGGGCTAGCGGGAGTGTCGGTGAGCAGTTCTTC
CASSLWASGSVGEQFF
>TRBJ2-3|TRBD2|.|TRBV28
TGTGCCAGCAGCCGACTAGCGGGGTTCCAGCTCGGGGGGGATACGCAGTATTTT
CASSRLAGFQLGGDTQYF
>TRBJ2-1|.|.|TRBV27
TGTGCCAGCAGCTCTGGGACGAACTACAATGAGCAGTTCTTC
CASSSGTNYNEQFF
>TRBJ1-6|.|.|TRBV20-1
TGCAGTGCCGAACAGGACTCCGGGCTGAATAATTCACCCCTCCACTTT
CSAEQDSGLNNSPLHF
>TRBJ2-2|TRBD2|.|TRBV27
TGTGCCAGCAGTTTGATCCCAGCGGGGAGGACGACCGGGGAGCTGTTTTTT
CASSLIPAGRTTGELFF
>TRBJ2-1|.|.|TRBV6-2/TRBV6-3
TGTGCCAGCAGTCCTACAAGACTAGGCGAGCAGTTCTTC
CASSPTRLGEQFF
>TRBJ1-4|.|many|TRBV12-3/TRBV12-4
TGTGCCAGCAGTTTCCGAGGGGTGTTTGAAAAACTGTTTTTT
CASSFRGVFEKLFF
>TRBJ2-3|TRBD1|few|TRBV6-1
TGTGCCAGCACCGCCGCCGGGACAGGGGGCGGAGATACGCAGTATTTT
CASTAAGTGGGDTQYF
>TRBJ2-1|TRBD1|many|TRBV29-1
TGCAGCGTCACCGGGACAGGGGGCGAGAACTTTGTTAATGAGCAGTTCTTC
CSVTGTGGENFVNEQFF
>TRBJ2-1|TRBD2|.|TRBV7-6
TGTGCCAGCAGCTTAGAGGCCGGGAGGGAGTTCTACAATGAGCAGTTCTTC
CASSLEAGREFYNEQFF
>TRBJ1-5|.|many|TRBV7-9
TGTGCCAGCAGCATAACAGGTAGCAATCAGCCCCAGCATTTT
CASSITGSNQPQHF
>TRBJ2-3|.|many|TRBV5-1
TGCGCCAGCAGCTTGATAGGATTCACAGATACGCAGTATTTT
CASSLIGFTDTQYF
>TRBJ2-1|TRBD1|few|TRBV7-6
TGTGCCAGCACCCGGACAGGGGGCTACAATGAGCAGTTCTTC
CASTRTGGYNEQFF
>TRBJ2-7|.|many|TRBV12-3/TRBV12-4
TGTGCCAGCAGTTTAAGAAGGCGGGACTACGAGCAGTACTTC
CASSLRRRDYEQYF
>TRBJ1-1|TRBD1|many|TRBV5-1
TGCGCCAGCAGCTTGGACAGGGGGCCTGAAGCTTTCTTT
CASSLDRGPEAFF
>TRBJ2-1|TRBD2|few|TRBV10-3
TGTGCCATCAGTGATCTAGCGGGAGGGCCTGTGGATGAGCAGTTCTTC
CAISDLAGGPVDEQFF
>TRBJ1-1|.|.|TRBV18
TGTGCCAGCTCACCACCGCCAGGGCCTGAAGCTTTCTTT
CASSPPPGPEAFF
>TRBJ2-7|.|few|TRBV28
TGTGCCAGCAGCGACGGGGGGCCCGAGCAGTACTTC
CASSDGGPEQYF